This T cell receptor beta chain appears in the sequencing data of a study of shared clonotypes between healthy human individuals. Assay execution proceeded at the deep level. Some clones are missing from TCRdb's copy, which holds only in-frame ones; the method was immunoSEQ multiplex PCR. This table has 2 million to 2.5 million clones, almost 96% appearing once. Notes on the study in general: On the whole, naive subsets had larger estimated richness than memory subsets had.

Germline V gene data show CDR1 as KGHSH and CDR2 as LQKENI. The CDR3 is 17 amino acids. Trimming shortened V by 4 bases and J by 0 bases, and 13 bases separated the two germline ends. Note on this clone: Its antigen is currently unknown.

Adult donors, all healthy and HIV-negative, had no recent acute infections or vaccinations. Investigators divided CD4+ cells into CD45RA+ naive and CD45RA-negative memory subsets. The origin of this receptor is a man between 18 and 29 years old in good health. Material: naive CD4+ T cells sorted from blood. Subset specified: CD45RA+ positively selected. The V and J genes are TRBV18 and TRBJ2-6; D is unclear. The CDR3 DNA reads as TGTGCCAGCTCACGGGATGTTGCTTTCTCTGGGGCCAACGTCCTGACTTTC. This translates into CASSRDVAFSGANVLTF.